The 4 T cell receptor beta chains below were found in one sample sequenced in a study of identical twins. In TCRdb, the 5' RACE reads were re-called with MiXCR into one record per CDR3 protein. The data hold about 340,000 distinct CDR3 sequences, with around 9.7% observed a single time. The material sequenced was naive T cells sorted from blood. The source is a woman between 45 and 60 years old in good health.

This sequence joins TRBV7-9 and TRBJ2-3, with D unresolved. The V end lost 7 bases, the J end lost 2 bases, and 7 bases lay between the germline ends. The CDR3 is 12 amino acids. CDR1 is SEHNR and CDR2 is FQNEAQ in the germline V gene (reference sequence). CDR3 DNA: TGTGCCAGCAACAGCTACACAGATACGCAGTATTTT. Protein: CASNSYTDTQYF.

The CDR3, as DNA: TGTGCCAGCAGTTCAACTGAGGGACTAGCGGGAGTCAATGAGCAGTTCTTC. It is translated as CASSSTEGLAGVNEQFF. The rearrangement links TRBV12-3 or TRBV12-4 to TRBJ2-1, with TRBD2 matching 14 bases. V shed 4 bases and J 6 bases; nucleotides not matched to a gene: 8. The CDR3 is 17 amino acids.

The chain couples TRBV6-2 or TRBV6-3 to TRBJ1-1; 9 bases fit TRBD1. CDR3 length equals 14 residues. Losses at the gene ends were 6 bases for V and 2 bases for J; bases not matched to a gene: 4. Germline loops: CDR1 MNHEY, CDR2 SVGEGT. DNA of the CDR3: TGTGCCAGCAGACCGGGACAGGGTAACACTGAAGCTTTCTTT. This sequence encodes CASRPGQGNTEAFF.

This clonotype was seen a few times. The chain's CDR3 is CATGSILLNNEQFF. DNA for the CDR3: TGTGCCACCGGGAGCATCCTTCTCAACAATGAGCAGTTCTTC. The chain uses TRBV28 and TRBJ2-1; a possible D gene is TRBD2 (6 bases). Germline loops: CDR1 MDHEN, CDR2 SYDVKM. Trimming cost V 10 bases and J 5 bases, with 18 bases left between them. This CDR3 contains 14 residues.